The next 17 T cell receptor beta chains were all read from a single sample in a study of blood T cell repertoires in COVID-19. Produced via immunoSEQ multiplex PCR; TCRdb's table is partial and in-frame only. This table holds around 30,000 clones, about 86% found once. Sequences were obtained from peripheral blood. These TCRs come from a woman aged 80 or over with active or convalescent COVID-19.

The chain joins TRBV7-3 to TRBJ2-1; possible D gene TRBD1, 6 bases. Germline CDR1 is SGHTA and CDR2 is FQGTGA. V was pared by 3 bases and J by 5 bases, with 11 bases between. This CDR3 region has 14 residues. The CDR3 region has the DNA TGTGCCAGCAGCTTGAAGGACAGCCACAATGAGCAGTTCTTC. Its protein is CASSLKDSHNEQFF.

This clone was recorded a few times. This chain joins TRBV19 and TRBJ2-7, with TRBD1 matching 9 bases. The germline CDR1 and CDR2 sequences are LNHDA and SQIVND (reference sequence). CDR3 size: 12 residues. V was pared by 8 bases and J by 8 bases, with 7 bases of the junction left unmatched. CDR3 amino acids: CASRPGQGQQYF. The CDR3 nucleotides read TGTGCCAGTCGACCCGGACAGGGGCAGCAGTACTTC.

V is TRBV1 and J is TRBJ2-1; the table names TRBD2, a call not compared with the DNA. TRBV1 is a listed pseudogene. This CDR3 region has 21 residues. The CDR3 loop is CTSSQDRELAAPDDSYNEQFF. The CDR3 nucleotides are TGCACCAGCAGCCAAGATCGGGAACTAGCGGCTCCGGACGATTCCTACAATGAGCAGTTCTTC.

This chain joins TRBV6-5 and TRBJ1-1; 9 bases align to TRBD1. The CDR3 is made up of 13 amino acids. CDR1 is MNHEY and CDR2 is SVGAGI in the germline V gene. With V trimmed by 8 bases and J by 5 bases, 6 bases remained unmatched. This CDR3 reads CASDRGIGTEAFF. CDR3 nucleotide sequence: TGTGCCAGCGACAGGGGGATAGGGACTGAAGCTTTCTTT.

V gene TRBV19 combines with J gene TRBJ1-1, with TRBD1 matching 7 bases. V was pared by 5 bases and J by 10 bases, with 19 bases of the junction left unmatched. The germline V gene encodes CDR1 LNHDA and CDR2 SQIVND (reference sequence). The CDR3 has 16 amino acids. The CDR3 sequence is CASSSATPGRTGGAFF. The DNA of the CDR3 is TGTGCCAGTAGTTCCGCGACCCCCGGGCGGACAGGTGGAGCTTTCTTT.

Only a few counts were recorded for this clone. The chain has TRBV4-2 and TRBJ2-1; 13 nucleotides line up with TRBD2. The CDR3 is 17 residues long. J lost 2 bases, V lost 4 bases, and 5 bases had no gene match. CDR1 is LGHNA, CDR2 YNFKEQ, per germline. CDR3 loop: CASSLGLAGLTYNEQFF. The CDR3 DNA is TGTGCCAGCAGCCTGGGACTAGCGGGACTCACCTACAATGAGCAGTTCTTC.

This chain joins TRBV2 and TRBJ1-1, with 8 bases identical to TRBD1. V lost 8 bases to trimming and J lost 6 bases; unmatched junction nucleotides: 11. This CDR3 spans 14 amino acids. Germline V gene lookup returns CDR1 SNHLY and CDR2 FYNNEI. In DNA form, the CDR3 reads TGTGCCAGCGCCTTACAGGGGGGTGCGGCTGAAGCTTTCTTT. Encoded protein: CASALQGGAAEAFF.

CDR3 nucleotide sequence: TGTGCAAGTCGCCGTCGGACAGGGAATCAGCCCCAGCATTTT. This translates into CASRRRTGNQPQHF. The rearrangement uses TRBV12-2 and TRBJ1-5; the table's D call, TRBD1, has no DNA check behind it. TRBV12-2 has pseudogene status. CDR3 length: 14 amino acids.

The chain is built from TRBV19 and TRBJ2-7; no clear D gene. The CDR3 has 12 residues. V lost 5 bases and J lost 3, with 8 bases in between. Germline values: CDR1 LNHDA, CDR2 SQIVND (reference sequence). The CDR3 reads CASSATGYEQYF. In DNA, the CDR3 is TGTGCCAGTAGTGCCACGGGCTACGAGCAGTACTTC.

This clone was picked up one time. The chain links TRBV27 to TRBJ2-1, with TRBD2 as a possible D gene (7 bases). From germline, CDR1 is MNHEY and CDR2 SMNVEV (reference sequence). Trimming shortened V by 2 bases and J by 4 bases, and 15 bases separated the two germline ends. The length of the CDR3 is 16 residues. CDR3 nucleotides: TGTGCCAGCAGTTTAGTTACGGGGGGCGGGTACAATGAGCAGTTCTTC. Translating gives CASSLVTGGGYNEQFF.

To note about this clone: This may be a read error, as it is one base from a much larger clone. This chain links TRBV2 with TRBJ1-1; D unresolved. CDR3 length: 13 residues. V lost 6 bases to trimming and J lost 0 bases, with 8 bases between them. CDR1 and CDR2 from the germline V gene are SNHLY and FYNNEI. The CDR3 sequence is CASSPEMNTEAFF. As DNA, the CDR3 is TGTGCCAGCAGCCCCGAGATGAACACTGAAGCTTTCTTT.

CDR3 residues: CATSRIQGAGPHEQFF. The DNA for the CDR3 is TGTGCCACCAGCAGGATACAGGGGGCCGGACCCCATGAGCAGTTCTTC. The chain uses TRBV15 and TRBJ2-1; 9 bases align to TRBD1. V shed 3 bases, J shed 8 bases, and the junction held 11 bases outside the gene matches. Germline lookup yields CDR1 LNHNV and CDR2 YYDKDF (reference sequence). The CDR3 has 16 residues.

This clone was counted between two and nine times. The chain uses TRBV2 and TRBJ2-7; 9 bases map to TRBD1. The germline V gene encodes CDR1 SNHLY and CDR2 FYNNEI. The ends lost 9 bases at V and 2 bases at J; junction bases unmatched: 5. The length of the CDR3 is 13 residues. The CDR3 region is CASAWTGAYEQYF. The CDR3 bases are TGTGCCAGTGCCTGGACAGGGGCCTACGAGCAGTACTTC. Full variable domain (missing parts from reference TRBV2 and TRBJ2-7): EPEVTQTPSHQVTQMGQEVILRCVPISNHLYFYWYRQILGQKVEFLVSFYNNEISEKSEIFDDQFSVERPDGSNFTLKIRSTKLEDSAMYFCASAWTGAYEQYFGPGTRLTVT.

CDR3 DNA sequence: TGTGCCAGCAGCCCTTGGTCCCAGGGCCCTTCTGGAAACACCATATATTTT. Translation gives CASSPWSQGPSGNTIYF. The J gene is TRBJ1-3, the V gene TRBV7-9; tentatively, D is TRBD1 (5 bases). V was trimmed by 5 bases and J by 1 base, leaving 18 bases between them. This CDR3 is built from 17 residues. Germline V gene lookup returns CDR1 SEHNR and CDR2 FQNEAQ (reference sequence).

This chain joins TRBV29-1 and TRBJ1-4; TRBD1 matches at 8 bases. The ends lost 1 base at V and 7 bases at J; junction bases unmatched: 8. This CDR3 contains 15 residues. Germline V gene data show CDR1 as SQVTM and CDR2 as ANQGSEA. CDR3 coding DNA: TGCAGCGTTGAAGCCCTGGCAGGGGGCCCTGAAAAACTGTTTTTT. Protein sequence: CSVEALAGGPEKLFF.

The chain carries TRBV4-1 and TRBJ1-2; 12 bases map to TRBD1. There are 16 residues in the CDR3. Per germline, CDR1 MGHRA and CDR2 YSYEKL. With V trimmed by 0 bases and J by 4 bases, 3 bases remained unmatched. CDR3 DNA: TGCGCCAGCAGCCAAGAGGGGACAGGGGGCGCCTATGGCTACACCTTC. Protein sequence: CASSQEGTGGAYGYTF.

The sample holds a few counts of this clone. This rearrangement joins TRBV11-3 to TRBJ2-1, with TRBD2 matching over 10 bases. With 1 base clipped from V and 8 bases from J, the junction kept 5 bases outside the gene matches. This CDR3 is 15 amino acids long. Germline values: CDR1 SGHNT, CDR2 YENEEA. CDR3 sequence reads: CASSLASGSGDEQFF. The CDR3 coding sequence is TGTGCCAGCAGCTTAGCTAGCGGGAGTGGCGATGAGCAGTTCTTC.